These 16 T cell receptor beta chains share one sample of origin, sequenced in a study of CD8 T cells in Susac syndrome. After extraction with the RNeasy kit, roughly 0.5 to 1 ug of the RNA was reverse transcribed using random hexamers. One entry per CDR3 protein results from TCRdb running MiXCR on the immunoSEQ multiplex PCR reads. This sample has roughly 200,000 distinct CDR3 sequences, with about 91% found just once. Sequencing was done on a sample of CD4+ T cells from PBMCs. These receptors all come from a human donor with Susac syndrome.

The V gene is TRBV5-1, the J gene TRBJ2-2; no reliable D call. V lost 0 bases to trimming and J lost 0 bases, with 12 bases between them. The CDR3 extends over 17 amino acids. In germline, CDR1 is SGHRS, CDR2 YFSETQ. CDR3 residues: CASSLAPGQANTGELFF. The CDR3 region has the DNA TGCGCCAGCAGCTTGGCTCCGGGCCAAGCGAACACCGGGGAGCTGTTTTTT.

This sequence joins TRBV20-1 and TRBJ2-5, with D possibly called TRBD1 or TRBD2 (5 bases each). V was clipped by 5 bases and J by 8 bases, with 18 bases between them. CDR1 is DFQATT, CDR2 SNEGSKA, per germline (reference sequence). The CDR3 is 13 residues long. DNA of the CDR3: TGCAGTGCTTTTAAGCCGGGGACCTCTACCCAGTACTTC. As protein: CSAFKPGTSTQYF.

The gene calls are TRBV6-4 and TRBJ2-7; 7 nucleotides align to TRBD1. The CDR3 consists of 18 residues. Germline values: CDR1 MRHNA, CDR2 SNTAGT. J gave up 3 bases and V 0 bases, and 14 bases lay outside the gene matches. The DNA for the CDR3 is TGTGCCAGCAGTGACTCGAGGCATCGTCAGGGGGTCGTCTACGAGCAGTACTTC. This translates into CASSDSRHRQGVVYEQYF.

The rearrangement joins TRBV18 to TRBJ1-1; no firm D call. Germline assignment: CDR1 KGHSH and CDR2 LQKENI. The V end was cut by 2 bases, the J end by 4 bases, with 11 bases between. This CDR3 is 14 amino acids long. CDR3 DNA sequence: TGTGCCAGCTCACCAGGCCCAACCTCCACTGAAGCTTTCTTT. It yields the protein CASSPGPTSTEAFF.

The chain couples TRBV20-1 to TRBJ1-2; maybe TRBD1 (6 bases). V was cut by 6 bases and J by 5 bases, with 10 bases left in between. Germline-derived CDR1 and CDR2 are DFQATT and SNEGSKA (reference sequence). This CDR3 comprises 11 residues. This chain's CDR3 is CSARTAYGYTF. The CDR3 DNA is TGCAGTGCGAGGACAGCTTATGGCTACACCTTC.

The V call is TRBV9, the J call TRBJ2-3; D is possibly TRBD1 (5 bases). Looked up from germline, CDR1 is SGDLS and CDR2 is YYNGEE. V shed 3 bases and J shed 8 bases, with 7 bases lying between them. CDR3 size: 11 residues. DNA of the CDR3: TGTGCCAGCAGCGACCAGGGTACGCAGTATTTT. This translates into CASSDQGTQYF.

The CDR3 DNA is TGTGCCACTACAGGGGGCTTCGGCAATGAGCAGTTCTTC. Its translation: CATTGGFGNEQFF. The J gene is TRBJ2-1, the V gene TRBV27; 9 bases fit TRBD1. V lost 10 bases to trimming and J lost 6 bases; unmatched junction nucleotides: 7. Germline loops: CDR1 MNHEY, CDR2 SMNVEV (reference sequence). The CDR3 is made up of 13 amino acids.

This clonotype has only one observation. The chain joins TRBV5-1 to TRBJ2-7, with TRBD1 identical over 7 bases. The V gene's germline CDR1 is SGHRS and CDR2 YFSETQ. After removal of 4 bases from V and 2 bases from J, the junction contained 9 bases not matched to a gene. CDR3 length: 15 amino acids. The CDR3 loop is CASSTAGDRAYEQYF. CDR3 in DNA: TGCGCCAGCAGCACCGCCGGGGACAGAGCCTACGAGCAGTACTTC. Full variable domain (rest looked up from reference TRBV5-1 and TRBJ2-7): KAGVTQTPRYLIKTRGQQVTLSCSPISGHRSVSWYQQTPGQGLQFLFEYFSETQRNKGNFPGRFSGRQFSNSRSEMNVSTLELGDSALYLCASSTAGDRAYEQYFGPGTRLTVT.

The V and J genes are TRBV28 and TRBJ2-5, with 11 bases aligning to TRBD2. Germline assignment: CDR1 MDHEN and CDR2 SYDVKM. The CDR3 consists of 17 residues. V shed 7 bases, J shed 1 base, and the junction held 11 bases outside the gene matches. The CDR3 DNA is TGTGCCAGCAACAATCAGGGGACTAGCGGATTCCAAGAGACCCAGTACTTC. It is translated as CASNNQGTSGFQETQYF.

This rearrangement joins TRBV19 to TRBJ2-7, with TRBD1 matching over 9 bases. V trimming: 4 bases; J trimming: 2 bases; junction bases outside the gene matches: 3. CDR3 length: 14 amino acids. CDR1 and CDR2 (germline): LNHDA, SQIVND (reference sequence). CDR3 residues: CASSTGQGTYEQYF. Written as DNA, the CDR3 is TGTGCCAGTAGTACGGGACAGGGCACCTACGAGCAGTACTTC.

This chain joins TRBV20-1 and TRBJ2-1; 12 bases line up with TRBD2. Germline lookup yields CDR1 DFQATT and CDR2 SNEGSKA (reference sequence). This CDR3 is built from 15 residues. The trim removed 5 bases at V and 8 bases at J, leaving 10 bases unmatched. The CDR3: CSAVVPSGRADEQFF. The CDR3 bases are TGCAGTGCTGTAGTTCCTAGCGGGAGGGCGGATGAGCAGTTCTTC.

CDR3 nucleotides: TGTGCCAGCAGCTTGAAGACAGGCGAGCAAGAGACCCAGTACTTC. Residues: CASSLKTGEQETQYF. The chain uses TRBV5-4 and TRBJ2-5; D may be TRBD1 (6 bases). From germline, CDR1 is SGHNT and CDR2 YYREEE (reference sequence). V gave up 1 base and J gave up 2 bases, with 12 bases separating them. The CDR3 length is 15 residues.

This rearrangement joins TRBV10-3 to TRBJ2-2; unclear D gene. Germline V gene data show CDR1 as ENHRY and CDR2 as SYGVKD. V lost 1 base, J lost 5 bases, and 8 bases lay in between. The CDR3 runs to 14 residues. CDR3 sequence (DNA): TGTGCCATCAGTGAGTTTGAGAAGACCGGGGAGCTGTTTTTT. Translating it yields CAISEFEKTGELFF.

In this sample, this clonotype turned up once. The rearrangement links TRBV7-2 to TRBJ2-1; 9 bases line up with TRBD2. Trimming took 5 bases from V and 0 from J; bases not matched to a gene: 8. CDR1 SGHTA and CDR2 FQGNSA come from the germline V gene. The CDR3 extends over 17 amino acids. The CDR3 sequence: CASSPRAGGDSYNEQFF. CDR3 DNA sequence: TGTGCCAGCAGCCCCAGGGCGGGGGGGGACTCCTACAATGAGCAGTTCTTC.

This chain's CDR3 is CASSQAGVDTQYF. CDR3 bases: TGCGCCAGCAGCCAAGCCGGGGTAGATACGCAGTATTTT. The chain couples TRBV4-1 to TRBJ2-3, with D possibly matching TRBD2 (5 bases). V shed 1 base and J shed 5 bases, with 7 bases lying between them. This CDR3 is built from 13 residues. Germline V gene sequence: CDR1 MGHRA, CDR2 YSYEKL.

The J gene is TRBJ1-1, the V gene TRBV7-3; D is unclear. V lost 5 bases, J lost 4 bases, and 14 bases lay in between. CDR1 and CDR2 (germline): SGHTA, FQGTGA. This CDR3 has 14 amino acids. Here the CDR3 DNA reads TGTGCCAGCAGCCCCACGCGGGGAAGCACTGAAGCTTTCTTT. Residues: CASSPTRGSTEAFF.